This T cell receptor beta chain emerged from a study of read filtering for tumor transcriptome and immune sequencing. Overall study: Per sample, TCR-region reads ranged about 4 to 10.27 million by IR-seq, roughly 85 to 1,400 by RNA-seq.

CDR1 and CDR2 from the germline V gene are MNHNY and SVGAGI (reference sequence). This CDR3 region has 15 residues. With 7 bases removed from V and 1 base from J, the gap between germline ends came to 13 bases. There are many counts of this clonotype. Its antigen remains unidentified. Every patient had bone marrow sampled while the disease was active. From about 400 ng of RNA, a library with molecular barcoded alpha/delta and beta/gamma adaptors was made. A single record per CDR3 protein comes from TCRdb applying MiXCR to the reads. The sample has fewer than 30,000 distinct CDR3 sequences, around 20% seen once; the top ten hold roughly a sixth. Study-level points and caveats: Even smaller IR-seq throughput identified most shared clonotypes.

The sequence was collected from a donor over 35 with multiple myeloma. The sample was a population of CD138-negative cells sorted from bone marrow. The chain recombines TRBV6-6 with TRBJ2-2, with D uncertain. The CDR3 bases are TGTGCCAGCACCGATAGGGTTAGGAACACCGGGGAGCTGTTTTTT. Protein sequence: CASTDRVRNTGELFF.